This TCR beta chain emerged from a study of memory CD4+ T cells and cytomegalovirus serostatus (dated by TCRdb to the late 2010s). Turning to the overall study: The cohort included approximately 35 healthy adults from Belgium, of whom 9 were CMV seropositive and 24 were CMV seronegative. To replicate a published TCR-based CMV serostatus classifier, the researchers sequenced the CD4+ memory TCRbeta repertoires of a Belgian cohort whose cytomegalovirus serostatus was known. Broader findings and caveats from the paper: Of more than 150 previously reported CMV-associated TCRbeta sequences, some 73 appeared in the CD4+ memory repertoires, each in one to five individuals. Only CD4+CD45RO+ memory cells were sequenced, in contrast to the original study, in which naive and memory CD4+ and CD8+ populations were covered. Results were interpreted as suggesting that the CMV-associated TCR signature is largely present in the CD4+ memory repertoire. For predicting CMV serostatus, the median bootstrapped AUC was 0.95 using the original framework and about 0.9 using a US-trained random forest. On the Belgian cohort, the classifier based on the original framework reached a median bootstrapped AUC of roughly 0.94, with a 95% CI of 0.76-1.00.

Single viable CD3+CD4+CD8-CD45RO+ cells were sorted as memory CD4+ T cells on a FACSAria II. CMV serostatus was determined using a Roche Elecsys assay that detects serum IgG against CMV pp150, pp28, p38 and p52. Once the samples were thawed, total CD4+ T cells were enriched through positive selection using CD4 magnetic microbeads. Samples originated from another study that specifically interrogated the CD4+ T cell memory repertoire. Peripheral blood mononuclear cells were isolated and cryopreserved according to standard operating procedures, and serum was kept at -80 degrees C. The staining used CD3-PerCP (BW264/56), CD4-APC (RPA-T4), CD45RO-PE (UCHT1) and CD8-Pacific Orange (3B5) antibodies, and Sytox blue was used to exclude non-viable cells. The Quick-DNA Microprep Kit was used to extract genomic DNA from the sorted cells. Amplification of TCRbeta DNA was done with the immunoSEQ hsTCRbeta kit, following the protocol from the manufacturer. TCRbeta libraries were sequenced on an Illumina MiSeq instrument. Processing in the source paper ran as follows. After out-of-frame sequences were removed, millions of distinct TCRbeta sequences remained, averaging about 67,000 per individual. Two values were used to score each individual: the count of about 150 previously reported CMV-associated TCRbeta sequences and the total count of productive distinct TCRbeta sequences. A beta-binomial model was reimplemented in Python, and random forests from scikit-learn, run with default parameters, were trained on data from the US cohort. On the Belgian cohort, classifier performance was reported as the median AUC, along with percentile confidence intervals, across 10,000 bootstrap iterations. What TCRdb holds here is the immuneACCESS table cut down to in-frame rearrangements. Part of the clones is not present; checked against another copy, under half of the missing clones reflect an unresolved V gene, and the others are unexplained. D and trimming come from the DNA, and the V and J calls and clone size come from that table. The sample profile shows about 82,000 clones; approximately 80% of them were found once. In total, the top ten clones hold around 0.84% of the sample.

Concerning this clone: Its antigen is still unknown. No qualities accompany the bases; no much larger clone lies one base away.

The clonotype originates from an adult in good health and CMV-seronegative. The sample comprised memory CD4+ T cells from blood.

In nucleotides, the sequence is TGTGCCAGCAGACGGTTAGCGGGGACCGGGGAGCTGTTTTTT. Its amino acids are CASRRLAGTGELFF. The chain links TRBV7-2 with TRBJ2-2; 8 nucleotides in the junction match TRBD2. Trimmed from V: 6 bases; trimmed from J: 5 bases; junction bases lacking a gene match: 5. The CDR3 has 14 amino acids, counting the end cysteine and phenylalanine. Of all the DNA, just the CDR3 is kept, 42 bases in frame from base 1. Looking up the germline V gene yields CDR1 SGHTA and CDR2 FQGNSA.